One T cell receptor beta chain is described in this entry. Its antigen has not been determined. Per-base qualities were not stored, and no clone one base away is much larger. V lost 1 base and J lost 4 bases; the stretch between them is 17 bases long. Based on the germline V gene, the CDR1 and CDR2 sequences are SQVTM and ANQGSEA. Including the terminal cysteine and phenylalanine, the CDR3 comprises 16 residues. Just the 48-base CDR3 DNA is kept, in frame starting at base 1. The source of the sample is a study of yellow fever vaccine responses in identical twins (dated by TCRdb to 2017 to 2018). As for the study more broadly: The study precisely tracked vaccine-responding T cell clones in identical twins.

Library prep was done by RT-PCR. Sequenced using an Illumina HiSeq 2500. TCRdb trimmed the raw reads at Q25, called clones with MiXCR and kept productive beta chains. CDR3 protein sequences are deduplicated, and each keeps its most common genes and DNA. The sample table lists roughly 2,000 distinct CDR3 sequences, 82% of them with a count of one. About 6% of the sample is in the top ten clones. General conclusions and limits of the study: The T cell response to vaccination in identical twins was reported by the authors to appear partly convergent and partly personalized.

The TCR originated in a woman aged 18-30 years who received the yellow fever vaccine. Donor details come from another sample of the same person, matched by shared clones. Sequencing used T cells from blood (PBMCs), unsorted or a sorted subset (not recorded which), obtained before or after yellow fever vaccination (not recorded which). The sequence joins TRBV29-1 to TRBJ2-1; TRBD1 is a weak D gene call, 6 bases matching. DNA sequence: TGCAGCGTTGAAGGGACCCCCGGGACAATATACAATGAGCAGTTCTTC. Its translation is CSVEGTPGTIYNEQFF.